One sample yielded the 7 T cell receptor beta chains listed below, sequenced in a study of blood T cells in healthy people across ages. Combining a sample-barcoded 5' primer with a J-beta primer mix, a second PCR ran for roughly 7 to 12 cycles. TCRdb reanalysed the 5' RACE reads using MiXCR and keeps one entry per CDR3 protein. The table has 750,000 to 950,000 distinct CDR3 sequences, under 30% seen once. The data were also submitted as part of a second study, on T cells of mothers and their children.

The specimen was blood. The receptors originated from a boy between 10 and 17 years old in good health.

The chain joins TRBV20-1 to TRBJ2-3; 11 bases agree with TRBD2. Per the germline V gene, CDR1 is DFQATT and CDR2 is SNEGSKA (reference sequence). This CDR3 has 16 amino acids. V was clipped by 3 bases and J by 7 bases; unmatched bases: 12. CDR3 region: CSASPAGSGGAYTQYF. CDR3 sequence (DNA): TGCAGTGCTAGCCCGGCCGGTAGCGGGGGGGCGTATACGCAGTATTTT.

The CDR3 is CASSSRPGTSGQPQHF. CDR3 sequence (DNA): TGTGCCAGCAGTTCAAGACCCGGGACATCGGGTCAGCCCCAGCATTTT. This chain uses TRBV12-3 or TRBV12-4 with TRBJ1-5; D possibly corresponds to TRBD1 (6 bases). This CDR3 region has 16 residues. The ends were cut back, 4 bases at V and 6 bases at J, with 19 bases in the middle.

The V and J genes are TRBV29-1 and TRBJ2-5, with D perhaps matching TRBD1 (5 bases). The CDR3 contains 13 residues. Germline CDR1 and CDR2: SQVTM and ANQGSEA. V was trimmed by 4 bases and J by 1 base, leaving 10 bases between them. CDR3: CSVGAGFQETQYF. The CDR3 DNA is TGCAGCGTTGGGGCAGGGTTCCAAGAGACCCAGTACTTC.

CDR3 DNA: TGTGCCAGCAGCGGCTCAGACAGGGGTAATTCACCCCTCCACTTT. It is translated as CASSGSDRGNSPLHF. The chain is built from TRBV3-1 and TRBJ1-6; 8 bases fit TRBD1. After removal of 5 bases from V and 6 bases from J, the junction contained 6 bases not matched to a gene. Germline lookup yields CDR1 LGHDT and CDR2 YNNKEL (reference sequence). CDR3 size: 15 residues.

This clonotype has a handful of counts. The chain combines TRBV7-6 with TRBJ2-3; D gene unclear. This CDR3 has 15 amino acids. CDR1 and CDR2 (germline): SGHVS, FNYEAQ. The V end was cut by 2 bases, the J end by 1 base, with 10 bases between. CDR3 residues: CASSLWFAGTDTQYF. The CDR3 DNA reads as TGTGCCAGCAGCTTATGGTTCGCGGGCACAGATACGCAGTATTTT. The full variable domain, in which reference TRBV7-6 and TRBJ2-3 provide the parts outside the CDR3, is GAGVSQSPRYKVTKRGQDVALRCDPISGHVSLYWYRQALGQGPEFLTYFNYEAQQDKSGLPNDRFSAERPEGSISTLTIQRTEQRDSAMYRCASSLWFAGTDTQYFGPGTRLTVL.

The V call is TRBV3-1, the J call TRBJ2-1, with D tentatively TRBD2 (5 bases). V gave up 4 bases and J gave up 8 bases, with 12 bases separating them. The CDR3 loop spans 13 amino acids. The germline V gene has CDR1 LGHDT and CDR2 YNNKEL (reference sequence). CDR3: CASSPFSEYEQFF. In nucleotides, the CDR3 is TGTGCCAGCAGCCCATTTAGCGAGTATGAGCAGTTCTTC.

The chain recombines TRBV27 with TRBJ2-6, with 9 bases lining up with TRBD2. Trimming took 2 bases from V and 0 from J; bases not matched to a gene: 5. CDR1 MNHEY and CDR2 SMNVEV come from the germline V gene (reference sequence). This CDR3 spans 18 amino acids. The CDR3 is CASSLTSGGFSGANVLTF. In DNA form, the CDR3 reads TGTGCCAGCAGTTTAACCAGCGGGGGGTTCTCTGGGGCCAACGTCCTGACTTTC.